The 5 T cell receptor beta chains listed next were all sequenced from one sample in a study of cytomegalovirus exposure and HLA in healthy donors. The PCR employed 60 Vbeta primers together with 13 Jbeta primers. Clones were sequenced by immunoSEQ multiplex PCR, and TCRdb holds only the in-frame ones, with some missing. The ten top clones account for 2% to 2.5%, within a sample of about 140,000 clones. The sequenced sample was PBMCs. The receptor source for this set is a woman aged 18 to 35 in good health and CMV-seronegative.

The J gene is TRBJ1-1, the V gene TRBV5-1; D perhaps matches TRBD1 (5 bases). The CDR3 has 15 residues. Germline loops: CDR1 SGHRS, CDR2 YFSETQ. Trimming shortened V by 7 bases and J by 3 bases, and 19 bases separated the two germline ends. CDR3 coding DNA: TGCGCCAGCTTGGGGGGGAATGGGGTAGACACTGAAGCTTTCTTT. Encoded protein: CASLGGNGVDTEAFF. Filled out from reference TRBV5-1 and TRBJ1-1, the complete variable domain reads KAGVTQTPRYLIKTRGQQVTLSCSPISGHRSVSWYQQTPGQGLQFLFEYFSETQRNKGNFPGRFSGRQFSNSRSEMNVSTLELGDSALYLCASLGGNGVDTEAFFGQGTRLTVV.

The rearrangement uses TRBV6-1 and TRBJ1-2, with 8 bases lining up with TRBD1. Germline-derived CDR1 and CDR2 are MNHNS and SASEGT. This CDR3 is built from 16 residues. V was clipped by 3 bases and J by 4 bases; unmatched bases: 10. The CDR3 sequence is CASSEFGGQGSYGYTF. For the CDR3, the DNA is TGTGCCAGCAGTGAGTTTGGTGGACAGGGTTCCTATGGCTACACCTTC.

V and J are TRBV11-1 and TRBJ2-6; D is uncertain. This CDR3 has 16 amino acids. CDR1 and CDR2 (germline): SGHAT, FQDESV (reference sequence). With 5 bases removed from V and 4 bases from J, the gap between germline ends came to 15 bases. The CDR3 region has the DNA TGTGCCAGCAGCCGAGACACGACCTGGGGGGCCAACGTCCTGACTTTC. This encodes CASSRDTTWGANVLTF.

This chain uses TRBV11-3 with TRBJ2-1; D perhaps matches TRBD2 (6 bases). The CDR3 contains 14 residues. Germline assignment: CDR1 SGHNT and CDR2 YENEEA. Trimming took 1 base from V and 5 from J, leaving 9 bases between them. This CDR3 is CASSLVGLNNEQFF. Here the CDR3 DNA reads TGTGCCAGCAGCTTAGTGGGACTCAACAATGAGCAGTTCTTC.

The chain carries TRBV29-1 and TRBJ2-3; D uncertain. Germline loops: CDR1 SQVTM, CDR2 ANQGSEA. The V gene lost 7 bases and the J gene lost 2 bases, with 4 bases spanning the gap. The CDR3 covers 10 residues. As DNA, the CDR3 is TGCAGCGGAGCCACAGATACGCAGTATTTT. This sequence encodes CSGATDTQYF.